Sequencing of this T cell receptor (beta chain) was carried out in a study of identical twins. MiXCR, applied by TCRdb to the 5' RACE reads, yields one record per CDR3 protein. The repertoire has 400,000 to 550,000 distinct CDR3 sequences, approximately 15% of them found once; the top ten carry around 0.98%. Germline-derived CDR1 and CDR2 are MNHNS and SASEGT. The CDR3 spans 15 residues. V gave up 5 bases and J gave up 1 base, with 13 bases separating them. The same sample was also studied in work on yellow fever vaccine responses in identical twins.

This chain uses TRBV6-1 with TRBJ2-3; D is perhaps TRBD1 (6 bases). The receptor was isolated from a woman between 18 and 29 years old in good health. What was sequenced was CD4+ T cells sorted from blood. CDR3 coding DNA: TGTGCCAGCAGTCCCCTGGGGGCGGGCACAGATACGCAGTATTTT. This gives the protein CASSPLGAGTDTQYF.